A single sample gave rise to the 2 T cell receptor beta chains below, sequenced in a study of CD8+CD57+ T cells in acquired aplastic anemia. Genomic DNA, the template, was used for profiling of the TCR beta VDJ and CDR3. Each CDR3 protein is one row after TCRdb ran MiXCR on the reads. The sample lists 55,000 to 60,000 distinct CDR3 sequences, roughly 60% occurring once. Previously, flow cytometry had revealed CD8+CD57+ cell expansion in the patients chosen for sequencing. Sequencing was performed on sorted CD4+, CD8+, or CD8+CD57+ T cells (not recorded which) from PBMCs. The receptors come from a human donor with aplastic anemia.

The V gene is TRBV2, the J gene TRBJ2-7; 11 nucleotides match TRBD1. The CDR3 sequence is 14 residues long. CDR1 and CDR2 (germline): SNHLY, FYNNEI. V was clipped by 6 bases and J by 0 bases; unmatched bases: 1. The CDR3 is CASRGTGGSYEQYF. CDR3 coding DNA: TGTGCCAGCAGGGGGACAGGGGGCTCCTACGAGCAGTACTTC.

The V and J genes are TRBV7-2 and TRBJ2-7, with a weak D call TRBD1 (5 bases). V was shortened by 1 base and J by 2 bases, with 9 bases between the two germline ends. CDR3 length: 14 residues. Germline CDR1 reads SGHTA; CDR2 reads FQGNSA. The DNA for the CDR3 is TGTGCCAGCAGCTTAGGACAGCGAGCCTACGAGCAGTACTTC. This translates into CASSLGQRAYEQYF.